The rows below give T cell receptor beta chains drawn from one sample of a study of blood T cell repertoires in COVID-19. This table comes from immunoSEQ multiplex PCR, and its TCRdb copy is limited to in-frame clones, with some not included. Of around 260,000 clones listed, around nine tenths were seen once; the top ten hold about 0.8%. Sequenced input: peripheral blood. The source is a man aged 25-40 years with acute or convalescent COVID-19. The CDR3 runs from the conserved cysteine through the conserved F or W. A D gene is named only where the DNA matches it firmly.

CDR3nt	CDR3aa	v_gene	j_gene	d_gene
TGTGCCAGCTCAGCACAGGGACAGAATAGCAATCAGCCCCAGCATTTT	CASSAQGQNSNQPQHF	TRBV18	TRBJ1-5	TRBD1
TGTGCCAGCAGTACCAATGCGGGACTTGGCTACACCTTC	CASSTNAGLGYTF	TRBV28	TRBJ1-2	.
TGTGCCAGCAGCCCTTACACTGAAGCTTTCTTT	CASSPYTEAFF	TRBV7-9	TRBJ1-1	.
TGTGCCAGCGGAGACAGATATAATACGCAGTATTTT	CASGDRYNTQYF	TRBV28	TRBJ2-3	.
TGTGCCAGCAGCTTAGTGGTGGAGGGGACTGCAACTAATGAAAAACTGTTTTTT	CASSLVVEGTATNEKLFF	TRBV7-9	TRBJ1-4	.
TGTGCCAGCAGTGTTGGGGTAGCCGGGACAGGGGTCGATGAGCAGTTCTTC	CASSVGVAGTGVDEQFF	TRBV2	TRBJ2-1	TRBD1
TGTGCCTGGGGACAGGGCCTGAACACTGAAGCTTTCTTT	CAWGQGLNTEAFF	TRBV30	TRBJ1-1	TRBD1
TGTGCCAGCAGTTTAGGTGGGGGCGAAAGCAATGAGCAGTTCTTC	CASSLGGGESNEQFF	TRBV27	TRBJ2-1	.
TGCGCCAGCAGCCAAGCAGGGATCTATGGCTACACCTTC	CASSQAGIYGYTF	TRBV5-1	TRBJ1-2	.
TGTGCCAGCAGTGAACCCCCGGGACTAAGTTACGAGCAGTACTTC	CASSEPPGLSYEQYF	TRBV6-1	TRBJ2-7	TRBD2
TGTGCCAGCACCCAGGGACAGGGGTCTGAAGCTTTCTTT	CASTQGQGSEAFF	TRBV6-5	TRBJ1-1	TRBD1
TGTGCCAGCAGTTTACCCAGGGGGGCGGGCTACACCTTC	CASSLPRGAGYTF	TRBV28	TRBJ1-2	TRBD1
TGTGCCAGCAGCATCCCCGGGACTAGCGGGGGGACCTACCAAGAGACCCAGTACTTC	CASSIPGTSGGTYQETQYF	TRBV4-2	TRBJ2-5	TRBD2